This is a list of T cell receptor beta chains from one sample in a study of blood T cells in healthy people across ages. TCRdb re-analysed the 5' RACE reads in MiXCR, keeping a single row per CDR3 protein. The repertoire consists of about 1.5 million distinct CDR3 sequences, with roughly 43% occurring once and the leading ten covering approximately 4%. The sequencing sample was made of blood. The receptors derive from a woman under 30 in good health. The CDR3 runs from the conserved cysteine through the conserved F or W. D genes are given only for firm matches. Clone size is shown for a subset of rows, as once, few, many or a class of expanded clone.

v_call	j_call	clone_size	d_call	cdr3_aa	cdr3_nt
TRBV9	TRBJ2-3	.	.	CASSVGITSTDTQYF	TGTGCCAGCAGCGTAGGAATAACTAGCACAGATACGCAGTATTTT
TRBV6-2/TRBV6-3	TRBJ2-7	.	.	CAGRDASSYEQYF	TGTGCCGGACGGGACGCGAGCTCCTACGAGCAGTACTTC
TRBV4-1	TRBJ1-2	few	.	CASSQDRQGINYGYTF	TGCGCCAGCAGCCAAGATAGGCAGGGTATTAACTATGGCTACACCTTC
TRBV20-1	TRBJ2-7	.	.	CSASRDRHYEQYF	TGCAGTGCTTCCCGGGATAGACACTACGAGCAGTACTTC
TRBV20-1	TRBJ2-7	.	TRBD1	CSVPDRVNEQYF	TGCAGTGTCCCGGACAGGGTAAACGAGCAGTACTTC
TRBV7-2	TRBJ2-7	few	TRBD1	CASSFTGTASSYEQYF	TGTGCCAGCAGTTTTACCGGGACAGCCTCCTCCTACGAGCAGTACTTC
TRBV19	TRBJ2-3	.	.	CASSMDQGDTQYF	TGTGCCAGTAGTATGGATCAGGGGGATACGCAGTATTTT
TRBV6-5	TRBJ1-1	.	TRBD1	CASTRTGQGSSTEAFF	TGTGCCAGCACCCGAACGGGACAGGGTAGTTCCACTGAAGCTTTCTTT
TRBV2	TRBJ2-5	few	TRBD2	CASSDISGGETQYF	TGTGCCAGCAGTGATATTAGCGGGGGAGAGACCCAGTACTTC
TRBV5-1	TRBJ2-1	.	TRBD2	CASSKTSGTYNEQFF	TGCGCCAGCAGCAAAACTAGCGGAACCTACAATGAGCAGTTCTTC
TRBV11-2	TRBJ2-7	.	TRBD1	CASSSDRALLGQYF	TGTGCCAGCAGCTCGGACAGGGCCCTGCTTGGGCAGTACTTC
TRBV5-6	TRBJ1-2	once	.	CASTETASLYGYTF	TGTGCCAGCACCGAGACCGCATCACTCTATGGCTACACCTTC
TRBV7-9	TRBJ1-2	.	.	CASSLGGRNSYGYTF	TGTGCCAGCAGCTTAGGGGGACGAAACTCCTATGGCTACACCTTC
TRBV6-2/TRBV6-3	TRBJ2-7	.	TRBD2	CASSPIHLAGTYEQYF	TGTGCCAGCAGCCCTATTCACCTAGCGGGGACCTACGAGCAGTACTTC
TRBV29-1	TRBJ1-4	few	.	CSVEGVQGEKNEKLFF	TGCAGCGTTGAAGGGGTCCAGGGAGAGAAGAATGAAAAACTGTTTTTT
TRBV9	TRBJ2-3	.	TRBD2	CASSVGNGGSGDTQYF	TGTGCCAGCAGCGTAGGTAACGGGGGGTCGGGAGATACGCAGTATTTT
TRBV6-2/TRBV6-3	TRBJ2-1	.	TRBD1	CASSYATGGEQFF	TGTGCCAGCAGTTACGCGACAGGGGGTGAGCAGTTCTTC
TRBV29-1	TRBJ2-5	.	.	CSAPDITLETQYF	TGCAGCGCTCCGGACATAACCTTAGAGACCCAGTACTTC
TRBV15	TRBJ2-1	.	.	CATSRGWGSSYNEQFF	TGTGCCACCAGCAGAGGGTGGGGTAGCTCCTACAATGAGCAGTTCTTC
TRBV5-1	TRBJ2-5	few	.	CASSNTGTTIEETQYF	TGCGCCAGCAGCAATACCGGGACAACGATCGAAGAGACCCAGTACTTC
TRBV13	TRBJ1-4	few	TRBD1	CASSLQGELFF	TGTGCCAGCAGCCTACAGGGGGAACTGTTTTTT
TRBV29-1	TRBJ2-4	few	.	CSVESGAKNIQYF	TGCAGCGTTGAGTCCGGTGCCAAAAACATTCAGTACTTC
TRBV9	TRBJ2-7	.	.	CASSVEGQSYEQYF	TGTGCCAGCAGCGTAGAGGGGCAGAGCTACGAGCAGTACTTC
TRBV15	TRBJ2-5	.	TRBD2	CATSRSWGGQETQYF	TGTGCCACCAGCAGATCTTGGGGGGGTCAAGAGACCCAGTACTTC
TRBV7-9	TRBJ1-1	.	.	CASRAGTVNTEAFF	TGTGCCAGCAGAGCCGGGACGGTGAACACTGAAGCTTTCTTT
TRBV3-1	TRBJ1-5	.	TRBD1	CASSPRGRGVNQPQHF	TGTGCCAGCAGTCCCAGGGGGCGCGGGGTGAATCAGCCCCAGCATTTT
TRBV7-9	TRBJ2-7	few	.	CASSVVSLDEQYF	TGTGCCAGCAGCGTAGTTAGTCTCGACGAGCAGTACTTC
TRBV9	TRBJ2-6	once	.	CASSVAKDNSGANVLTF	TGTGCCAGCAGCGTAGCTAAGGACAACTCTGGGGCCAACGTCCTGACTTTC
TRBV7-8	TRBJ2-7	once	TRBD1	CASSLVTGGGEQYF	TGTGCCAGCAGCTTGGTCACAGGGGGCGGCGAGCAGTACTTC
TRBV25-1	TRBJ1-4	.	.	CASSEQAEKLFF	TGTGCCAGCAGTGAACAGGCTGAAAAACTGTTTTTT
TRBV6-2/TRBV6-3	TRBJ2-7	.	.	CASSRGTVPYEQYF	TGTGCCAGCAGTCGCGGGACAGTCCCTTACGAGCAGTACTTC
TRBV4-3	TRBJ1-1	.	.	CASSQEGRGRQAFF	TGCGCCAGCAGCCAAGAGGGAAGGGGGAGACAAGCTTTCTTT
TRBV20-1	TRBJ2-7	once	TRBD2	CSAPRGGTSGTSYEQYF	TGCAGTGCTCCCAGAGGGGGGACTAGCGGGACCTCCTACGAGCAGTACTTC
TRBV4-1	TRBJ1-4	.	.	CASSRGGSTNEKPFF	TGCGCCAGCAGCCGCGGCGGATCAACTAATGAAAAACCGTTTTTT
TRBV5-1	TRBJ2-5	.	.	CASSFGTTVDEQYF	TGCGCCAGCAGCTTCGGGACGACCGTCGATGAGCAGTACTTC
TRBV4-3	TRBJ2-3	.	.	CASSQDLRGATDTQYF	TGCGCCAGCAGCCAAGATCTCCGGGGGGCCACAGATACGCAGTATTTT
TRBV11-2	TRBJ2-7	.	TRBD1	CASRTGQGRYEQYF	TGTGCCAGCAGAACGGGACAGGGGCGGTACGAGCAGTACTTC
TRBV28	TRBJ2-1	.	.	CASSFPLKSGVPNEQFF	TGTGCCAGCAGTTTTCCCCTTAAGTCGGGAGTCCCCAATGAGCAGTTCTTC
TRBV11-2	TRBJ1-5	.	.	CASSLEGGLVGKPQHF	TGTGCCAGCAGCTTAGAGGGGGGACTGGTCGGCAAGCCCCAGCATTTT
TRBV21-1	TRBJ2-4	few	.	CASSRPGKVSGQGEIAKNIQYF	TGTGCCAGCAGCAGACCCGGGAAAGTGTCGGGACAGGGGGAGATAGCCAAAAACATTCAGTACTTC
TRBV10-3	TRBJ2-7	.	TRBD2	CAISASGGTYEQYF	TGTGCCATCAGTGCTAGCGGGGGCACCTACGAGCAGTACTTC
TRBV6-5	TRBJ2-2	.	.	CASSYLDIPGELFF	TGTGCCAGCAGTTACCTTGACATACCCGGGGAGCTGTTTTTT
TRBV4-3	TRBJ1-6	.	.	CASSQDLGQNNSPLHF	TGCGCCAGCAGCCAAGACCTAGGGCAGAATAATTCACCCCTCCACTTT
TRBV4-1	TRBJ2-3	few	.	CASSQVGTPGDTQYF	TGCGCCAGCAGCCAAGTGGGAACTCCGGGGGATACGCAGTATTTT
TRBV28	TRBJ1-4	.	.	CASSLWAGDSDNEKLFF	TGTGCCAGCAGTTTATGGGCCGGAGACTCTGATAATGAAAAACTGTTTTTT
TRBV6-5	TRBJ2-1	.	TRBD1	CASRRGTGIYEQFF	TGTGCCAGCAGGCGCGGGACAGGGATTTACGAGCAGTTCTTC
TRBV20-1	TRBJ2-5	.	TRBD2	CSARITSGQYQETQYF	TGCAGTGCTAGAATCACTAGCGGGCAGTACCAAGAGACCCAGTACTTC
TRBV10-3	TRBJ1-6	.	TRBD1	CAISEGQGTTNSPLHF	TGTGCCATCAGCGAGGGACAGGGTACGACTAATTCACCCCTCCACTTT
TRBV29-1	TRBJ1-2	few	.	CSVEVVGAYGYTF	TGCAGCGTTGAAGTGGTAGGGGCCTATGGCTACACCTTC
TRBV2	TRBJ1-2	.	TRBD1	CASRTGENYGYTF	TGTGCCAGCCGGACAGGGGAGAACTATGGCTACACCTTC
TRBV12-3/TRBV12-4	TRBJ2-1	.	TRBD2	CASSLHSLAGDEQFF	TGTGCCAGCAGTTTGCATAGTCTAGCGGGAGATGAGCAGTTCTTC
TRBV28	TRBJ2-1	few	TRBD2	CASSFRPGGDEQFF	TGTGCCAGCAGTTTTCGACCGGGAGGCGATGAGCAGTTCTTC
TRBV20-1	TRBJ2-5	.	TRBD2	CSAATSLYNEQYF	TGCAGTGCCGCGACTAGCCTATACAATGAGCAGTACTTC
TRBV7-2	TRBJ2-7	few	.	CASSLVGDLGYEQYF	TGTGCCAGCAGCTTAGTTGGCGATTTAGGCTACGAGCAGTACTTC